This T cell receptor beta chain was obtained from a study of immune evolution from preneoplasia to lung adenocarcinoma. Whole-study results and caveats: Later-stage lesions appeared to have more T cells, more diversity, less clonality. Top clone share appeared to fall from AAH through AIS, MIA, adenocarcinoma.

On this clone itself: Its antigen is not known.

Only in-frame clones appear in the TCRdb table, and some are missing; sequencing was by immunoSEQ multiplex PCR. Here the sample spans around 40,000 clones, 70% to 85% being singletons. CDR3 length equals 15 residues. CDR1 and CDR2 (germline): SEHNR, FQNEAQ (reference sequence). The V gene lost 5 bases and the J gene lost 5 bases, with 15 bases spanning the gap. The TCR comes from a person between 60 and 70 years old with lung adenocarcinoma. The specimen sequenced was FFPE invasive lung adenocarcinoma tissue. The chain combines TRBV7-9 with TRBJ2-2; D is perhaps TRBD2 (6 bases). CDR3 protein: CASSGPGLRTGELFF. Written as DNA, the CDR3 is TGTGCCAGCAGCGGTCCGGGACTTCGGACCGGGGAGCTGTTTTTT. The full variable domain, completed using reference TRBV7-9 and TRBJ2-2, is DTGVSQNPRHKITKRGQNVTFRCDPISEHNRLYWYRQTLGQGPEFLTYFQNEAQLEKSRLLSDRFSAERPKGSFSTLEIQRTEQGDSAMYLCASSGPGLRTGELFFGEGSRLTVL.